The present T cell receptor beta chain was sequenced within a study of radiation and T cells in renal cell carcinoma. Assay used: immunoSEQ multiplex PCR; TCRdb lists only in-frame clones, some missing. The sample has 100,000 to 150,000 clones; around 80% are singletons. Concerning this clone: The antigen is unknown.

Sample time point: baseline pretreatment blood. Treatment indicated: 15 Gy SBRT to primary tumor, nephrectomy 4 weeks later. After SBRT, blood was collected at 2 and 4 weeks, plus baseline. The tumor was a clear cell renal cell carcinoma. Regarding the study as a whole: No pretreatment tumor biopsies were available for baseline clonotypes.

The germline V and J ends were trimmed by 0 bases and 4 bases, with 13 bases remaining between them. The CDR3 loop spans 15 amino acids. Germline CDR1 and CDR2: SGDLS and YYNGEE. The source is a woman aged 55-75 years with renal cell carcinoma. This specimen was blood, taken from a patient whose treatment included radiotherapy and nephrectomy. J is TRBJ1-2 and V is TRBV9, with a possible D match to TRBD1 (5 bases). The CDR3 nucleotides read TGTGCCAGCAGCGTAGGGGGGTTTCGGGGCTATGGCTACACCTTC. Its translation is CASSVGGFRGYGYTF.